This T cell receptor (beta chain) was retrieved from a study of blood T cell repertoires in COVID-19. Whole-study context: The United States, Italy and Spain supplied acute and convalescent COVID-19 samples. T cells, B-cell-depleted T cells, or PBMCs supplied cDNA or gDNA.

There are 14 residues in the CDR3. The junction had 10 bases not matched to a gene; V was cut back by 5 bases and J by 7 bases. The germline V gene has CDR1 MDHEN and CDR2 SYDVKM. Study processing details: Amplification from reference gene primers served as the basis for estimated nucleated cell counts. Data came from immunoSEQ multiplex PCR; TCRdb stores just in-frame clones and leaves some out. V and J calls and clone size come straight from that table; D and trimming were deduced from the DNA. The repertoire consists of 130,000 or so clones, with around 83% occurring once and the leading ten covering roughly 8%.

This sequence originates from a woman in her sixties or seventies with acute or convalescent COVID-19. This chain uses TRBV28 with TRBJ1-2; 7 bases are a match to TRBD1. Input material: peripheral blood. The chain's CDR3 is CASSPPPTGSGYTF. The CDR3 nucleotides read TGTGCCAGCAGTCCCCCCCCGACAGGGAGTGGCTACACCTTC.